This passage covers 20 T cell receptor beta chains from one sample sequenced in a study of vaccination effects on CD4 cells after COVID-19. The antigens of these receptors remain unknown. Viral peptide pool expansion of antigen-specific CD4+ T cells preceded sequencing in the ViraFEST assay. Following 10 days of culture, CD4+ T cells were isolated. Each participant was administered two doses of either the BNT162b2 or the mRNA-1273 vaccine. Using immunoSEQ multiplex PCR, the repertoire was profiled, and TCRdb retains in-frame clones only, with some absent. The table records roughly 68,000 clones, over 70% of them present only once. Sequences were derived from CD4+ T cells from PBMCs cultured with HCoV-229E spike peptides, sampled after COVID-19 vaccination. The origin of the receptors is a human donor who received a COVID-19 vaccine.

The chain couples TRBV29-1 to TRBJ2-3; 10 nucleotides line up with TRBD1. From germline, CDR1 is SQVTM and CDR2 ANQGSEA. CDR3 size: 13 residues. V dropped 6 bases and J dropped 3; count of bases not matched to a gene: 3. The CDR3 is CSVRTGGTDTQYF. The DNA for the CDR3 is TGCAGCGTCCGGACAGGGGGGACAGATACGCAGTATTTT.

The chain combines TRBV7-3 with TRBJ1-1, with a tentative D call TRBD1 (5 bases). Trimming shortened V by 1 base and J by 5 bases, and 11 bases separated the two germline ends. The CDR3 is made up of 14 amino acids. Per germline, CDR1 SGHTA and CDR2 FQGTGA. CDR3 DNA sequence: TGTGCCAGCAGCTTAAGGGGGGAGGGGACTGAAGCTTTCTTT. Translating it yields CASSLRGEGTEAFF. Drawing the rest from reference TRBV7-3 and TRBJ1-1, the complete variable domain is GAGVSQTPSNKVTEKGKYVELRCDPISGHTALYWYRQSLGQGPEFLIYFQGTGAADDSGLPNDRFFAVRPEGSVSTLKIQRTERGDSAVYLCASSLRGEGTEAFFGQGTRLTVV.

This chain joins TRBV2 and TRBJ1-5, with D possibly being TRBD1 (5 bases). Trimming took 6 bases from V and 5 from J, leaving 11 bases between them. The germline V gene encodes CDR1 SNHLY and CDR2 FYNNEI. This CDR3 spans 13 amino acids. The CDR3 spells CASSGKGDQPQHF. The CDR3 DNA sequence: TGTGCCAGCAGCGGCAAAGGGGATCAGCCCCAGCATTTT.

The chain has TRBV7-2 and TRBJ1-1; D remains ambiguous. V shed 5 bases and J shed 0 bases, with 4 bases lying between them. CDR3 size: 12 residues. Germline CDR1 SGHTA, CDR2 FQGNSA. This CDR3 reads CASSLLNTEAFF. CDR3 nucleotides: TGTGCCAGCAGCCTCTTGAACACTGAAGCTTTCTTT.

The rearrangement uses TRBV5-1 and TRBJ2-5; TRBD1 matches at 11 bases. This CDR3 comprises 17 residues. With V trimmed by 1 base and J by 2 bases, 7 bases remained unmatched. The germline gives CDR1 SGHRS, CDR2 YFSETQ. CDR3 nucleotides: TGCGCCAGCAGCTTGCCGGCGGACAGGGGGCTTCAAGAGACCCAGTACTTC. It encodes CASSLPADRGLQETQYF. The entire variable domain, with the rest obtained from reference TRBV5-1 and TRBJ2-5, is as follows: KAGVTQTPRYLIKTRGQQVTLSCSPISGHRSVSWYQQTPGQGLQFLFEYFSETQRNKGNFPGRFSGRQFSNSRSEMNVSTLELGDSALYLCASSLPADRGLQETQYFGPGTRLLVL.

The chain is built from TRBV7-6 and TRBJ1-2; D is undetermined. The CDR3 is 12 residues long. CDR1 is SGHVS, CDR2 FNYEAQ, per germline. The germline V and J ends were trimmed by 4 bases and 4 bases, with 7 bases remaining between them. CDR3: CASSSGGYGYTF. In DNA, the CDR3 is TGTGCCAGCAGCTCAGGAGGCTATGGCTACACCTTC.

V is TRBV6-2 or TRBV6-3 and J is TRBJ2-3, with D perhaps matching TRBD1 (6 bases). The V and J ends lost 2 bases and 2 bases respectively, with 11 bases between them. CDR1 is MNHEY, CDR2 SVGEGT, per germline. This CDR3 spans 15 amino acids. CDR3 DNA sequence: TGTGCCAGCAGTTACAGCCGACAGGTCACAGATACGCAGTATTTT. The encoded protein is CASSYSRQVTDTQYF.

This clone was seen a handful of times. V gene TRBV11-2 combines with J gene TRBJ2-7; 7 nucleotides match TRBD1. The germline gives CDR1 SGHAT, CDR2 FQNNGV. The V gene end was trimmed by 0 bases and the J gene end by 1 base; junction bases not matched to a gene: 3. The CDR3 is 15 residues long. Written as DNA, the CDR3 is TGTGCCAGCAGCTTAGAGGGCAGGGGGTCCTACGAGCAGTACGTC. Translating it yields CASSLEGRGSYEQYV.

The chain recombines TRBV7-2 with TRBJ2-5, with 9 bases lining up with TRBD1. This CDR3 has 15 amino acids. Germline-derived CDR1 and CDR2 are SGHTA and FQGNSA. With V trimmed by 2 bases and J by 5 bases, 6 bases remained unmatched. The CDR3 here is CASSLQQGAEETQYF. The CDR3 DNA sequence: TGTGCCAGCAGCTTACAACAGGGGGCAGAGGAGACCCAGTACTTC.

The CDR3 loop is CASSLDRGGETQYF. CDR3 DNA: TGTGCCAGCAGCTTGGACAGGGGTGGAGAGACCCAGTACTTC. The chain uses TRBV7-9 and TRBJ2-5; 9 bases are a match to TRBD1. The trim removed 3 bases at V and 4 bases at J, leaving 3 bases unmatched. CDR3 size: 14 residues. In germline, CDR1 is SEHNR, CDR2 FQNEAQ (reference sequence).

The genes are TRBV29-1 and TRBJ2-1, with D possibly being TRBD1 (5 bases). CDR3 length equals 16 residues. Per the germline V gene, CDR1 is SQVTM and CDR2 is ANQGSEA. Trimming shortened V by 2 bases and J by 0 bases, and 14 bases separated the two germline ends. CDR3 nucleotide sequence: TGCAGCGTTGAAACTGCCAGGGCGAACTCCTACAATGAGCAGTTCTTC. Protein sequence: CSVETARANSYNEQFF.

The V gene is TRBV7-9, the J gene TRBJ1-4; the D gene is possibly TRBD1 (6 bases). With 6 bases removed from V and 4 bases from J, the gap between germline ends came to 15 bases. This CDR3 comprises 15 residues. In germline, CDR1 is SEHNR, CDR2 FQNEAQ (reference sequence). CDR3 nucleotide sequence: TGTGCCAGCAGTCTCGGGGGGCTTGGTAATGAAAAACTGTTTTTT. Protein: CASSLGGLGNEKLFF.

The CDR3 spells CASSQRKTGQGNEKLFF. In DNA form, the CDR3 reads TGTGCCAGCAGCCAAAGAAAGACGGGACAGGGTAATGAAAAACTGTTTTTT. The V call is TRBV7-9, the J call TRBJ1-4; 9 nucleotides align to TRBD1. V lost 5 bases to trimming and J lost 4 bases; unmatched junction nucleotides: 11. This CDR3 is 17 amino acids long. Germline lookup yields CDR1 SEHNR and CDR2 FQNEAQ (reference sequence).

The CDR3 loop reads CASRRTGQGAQYF. The CDR3 coding sequence is TGTGCCAGCAGGAGGACTGGGCAGGGAGCCCAGTACTTC. This chain connects TRBV6-5 to TRBJ2-5, with D perhaps TRBD1 or TRBD2 (5 bases each). V lost 6 bases, J lost 9 bases, and 17 bases lay in between. Germline-derived CDR1 and CDR2 are MNHEY and SVGAGI. The CDR3 totals 13 residues.

The chain carries TRBV18 and TRBJ2-7, with 7 bases identical to TRBD1. The CDR3 runs 13 residues. The junction had 4 bases not matched to a gene; V was cut back by 1 base and J by 7 bases. CDR1 and CDR2 (germline): KGHSH, LQKENI. The CDR3 DNA is TGTGCCAGCTCACCACAGGGGGCCGGGGAGCAGTACGTC. This codes for CASSPQGAGEQYV.

The rearrangement uses TRBV12-3 or TRBV12-4 and TRBJ1-5, with 9 bases identical to TRBD1. The length of the CDR3 is 13 residues. Trimming at V came to 7 bases and at J to 6 bases, leaving 4 bases not matched to a gene. As DNA, the CDR3 is TGTGCCAGCACTGAGGACAGGGGTCAGCCCCAGCATTTT. This sequence encodes CASTEDRGQPQHF.

V usage is TRBV2 and J usage is TRBJ2-3, with 8 bases that match TRBD2. V gave up 5 bases and J gave up 5 bases; unmatched junction bases: 6. CDR3 length: 14 residues. Per the germline V gene, CDR1 is SNHLY and CDR2 is FYNNEI. The CDR3 region has the DNA TGTGCCAGCAGTAAACCCGGGACTAGAGATACGCAGTATTTT. Translating gives CASSKPGTRDTQYF.

V gene TRBV5-8 combines with J gene TRBJ2-7; no definite D call. V lost 4 bases and J lost 5, with 7 bases in between. Germline-derived CDR1 and CDR2 are SGHTS and YDEGEE. The CDR3 consists of 11 residues. CDR3: CASSRPDEQYV. Here the CDR3 DNA reads TGTGCCAGCAGCAGGCCCGACGAGCAGTACGTC.

The gene calls are TRBV24-1 and TRBJ2-2; 9 positions agree with TRBD1. The CDR3 has 18 amino acids. The germline CDR1 and CDR2 sequences are KGHDR and SFDVKD. V was clipped by 0 bases and J by 2 bases; unmatched bases: 6. DNA for the CDR3: TGTGCCACCAGTGATTTGACCGGGACAGGGATTAACACCGGGGAGCTGTTTTTT. Amino acid sequence: CATSDLTGTGINTGELFF.

This chain uses TRBV6-6 with TRBJ1-4; 7 bases are shared with TRBD1. Germline lookup yields CDR1 MNHNY and CDR2 SVGAGI (reference sequence). The trim removed 5 bases at V and 0 bases at J, leaving 15 bases unmatched. The CDR3 runs 19 residues. The chain's CDR3 is CASSQTPGQTTPTNEKLFF. The CDR3 DNA follows: TGTGCCAGCAGTCAGACGCCGGGACAGACAACACCAACTAATGAAAAACTGTTTTTT.